This is a list of T cell receptor beta chains from one sample in a study of blood T cells in healthy people across ages. Each CDR3 protein gets one entry after TCRdb re-called the 5' RACE reads with MiXCR. The table shows under 2,000,000 distinct CDR3 sequences, with roughly 50% occurring only once. The sample comprised blood. These receptors were taken from a woman aged 40 to 50 in good health. Each CDR3 is given with its conserved first and last residue. A D gene is named only where the DNA matches it firmly. Size tells how often a clone was seen (once, few, many) or the class of an expanded clone, and some rows leave it out.

clone_size	d_call	v_call	j_call	cdr3_aa	cdr3_nt
few	.	TRBV6-5	TRBJ2-3	CASRRTRVTTDTQYF	TGTGCCAGCAGGCGAACCAGGGTGACGACAGATACGCAGTATTTT
.	.	TRBV3-1	TRBJ1-1	CASSHIRGGGGEAFF	TGTGCCAGCAGCCATATCAGGGGCGGAGGTGGTGAAGCTTTCTTT
.	.	TRBV3-1	TRBJ2-7	CVSSPSGKSSYNEQYF	TGTGTCAGCAGCCCTTCTGGGAAGAGCTCCTACAATGAGCAGTACTTC
.	.	TRBV7-2	TRBJ2-1	CASSVTGTHNEQFF	TGTGCCAGCAGCGTTACCGGGACGCACAATGAGCAGTTCTTC
.	.	TRBV5-5	TRBJ2-1	CASSLGWYPGDEQFF	TGTGCCAGCAGCTTGGGATGGTACCCCGGGGATGAGCAGTTCTTC
few	TRBD1	TRBV7-2	TRBJ2-7	CASSLEPGTGFHEQYF	TGTGCCAGCAGCTTAGAACCCGGGACAGGGTTCCACGAGCAGTACTTC
.	TRBD1	TRBV27	TRBJ2-1	CASSPRGLPVNEQFF	TGTGCCAGCAGTCCAAGGGGGCTCCCGGTCAATGAGCAGTTCTTC
.	TRBD2	TRBV24-1	TRBJ2-1	CATSGVGTSGGFDNEQFF	TGTGCCACCAGTGGCGTAGGGACTAGCGGGGGTTTTGACAATGAGCAGTTCTTC
.	.	TRBV27	TRBJ2-1	CAGREPRVGNEQFF	TGTGCCGGCAGAGAGCCAAGGGTGGGCAATGAGCAGTTCTTC
.	.	TRBV29-1	TRBJ2-7	CSAYLALVDEQYF	TGCAGCGCATATCTGGCTTTGGTTGACGAGCAGTACTTC
once	.	TRBV3-1	TRBJ2-7	CPSSHDAGQTYEQYF	TGTCCCAGCAGCCACGACGCAGGACAGACCTACGAGCAGTACTTC
few	TRBD2	TRBV9	TRBJ2-3	CASSVSGGWTDTQYF	TGTGCCAGCAGCGTAAGCGGGGGATGGACAGATACGCAGTATTTT
.	TRBD1	TRBV7-3	TRBJ2-1	CASSPWVGTGGFNEQFF	TGTGCCAGCAGCCCTTGGGTCGGGACAGGGGGCTTTAATGAGCAGTTCTTC
.	.	TRBV6-1	TRBJ2-7	CASSERLGGRSYEQYF	TGTGCCAGCAGTGAAAGGCTAGGGGGTCGCTCCTACGAGCAGTACTTC
.	.	TRBV4-1	TRBJ1-2	CASSQAGVGNYGYTF	TGCGCCAGCAGCCAAGCCGGAGTGGGGAACTATGGCTACACCTTC
.	TRBD2	TRBV29-1	TRBJ2-5	CSVDRSALAGGLEGETQYF	TGCAGCGTTGACCGCTCCGCCTTAGCGGGGGGGCTGGAAGGAGAGACCCAGTACTTC
once	.	TRBV28	TRBJ2-4	CASSFQGRGNIQYF	TGTGCCAGCAGTTTTCAGGGGAGGGGAAACATTCAGTACTTC
.	TRBD1	TRBV19	TRBJ2-5	CASSQGGQGRKTQYF	TGTGCCAGTAGCCAAGGGGGACAGGGGCGGAAGACCCAGTACTTC
few	.	TRBV13	TRBJ2-5	CASSFDSNQETQYF	TGTGCCAGCAGCTTCGACTCCAACCAAGAGACCCAGTACTTC
.	.	TRBV6-6	TRBJ1-1	CASRRQTHTEAFF	TGTGCCAGCAGGAGACAGACTCACACTGAAGCTTTCTTT
.	TRBD2	TRBV6-6	TRBJ2-5	CASRASGGRLETQYF	TGTGCCAGCAGAGCTAGCGGGGGCCGCCTAGAGACCCAGTACTTC
few	TRBD2	TRBV20-1	TRBJ2-5	CSADDGTSGRETQYF	TGCAGTGCAGACGATGGGACTAGCGGGAGAGAGACCCAGTACTTC
few	TRBD1	TRBV4-1	TRBJ1-2	CASSQVGQAKGYTF	TGCGCCAGCAGCCAAGTGGGACAGGCAAAAGGCTACACCTTC
few	TRBD1	TRBV24-1	TRBJ2-6	CATSDPRGLGANVLTF	TGTGCCACCAGTGACCCCAGGGGGCTCGGGGCCAACGTCCTGACTTTC
.	TRBD1	TRBV12-3/TRBV12-4	TRBJ1-2	CASKGQGAGGYTF	TGTGCCAGCAAAGGACAGGGGGCGGGTGGCTACACCTTC
.	TRBD1	TRBV5-1	TRBJ2-5	CASSFGATGVETRYF	TGCGCCAGCAGCTTTGGGGCTACAGGGGTAGAGACCCGGTACTTC